These T cell receptor beta chains were read from a single sample in a study of cytomegalovirus exposure and HLA in healthy donors. Sequencing used immunoSEQ multiplex PCR; TCRdb keeps in-frame clones, though not all of them. This sample yields some 150,000 clones, of which 60% to 80% are seen a single time; over 1.2% belongs to the top ten. Input material: PBMCs. Every receptor here comes from a man between 60 and 75 years old in good health and CMV-seronegative. Both conserved end residues are part of each CDR3. The order of the fields is CDR3 protein, D gene, J gene, clone size, V gene. The D gene is left open where the match is weak. Where a row states a size, it is once, few, many or the class of an expanded clone; other rows omit it.

CDR3aa: CASSEANTEAFF; d_gene: -; j_gene: TRBJ1-1; abundance: -; v_gene: TRBV28
CDR3aa: CASSLVSSASTDTQYF; d_gene: -; j_gene: TRBJ2-3; abundance: -; v_gene: TRBV7-2
CDR3aa: CASSRYSGTANTGELFF; d_gene: TRBD1; j_gene: TRBJ2-2; abundance: -; v_gene: TRBV4-3
CDR3aa: CASSYSGGTGVHEQYF; d_gene: TRBD1; j_gene: TRBJ2-7; abundance: -; v_gene: TRBV6-6
CDR3aa: CASSLGGNQETQYF; d_gene: -; j_gene: TRBJ2-5; abundance: -; v_gene: TRBV28
CDR3aa: CASSINNQPQHF; d_gene: -; j_gene: TRBJ1-5; abundance: -; v_gene: TRBV19
CDR3aa: CASSHAGAYEQYF; d_gene: TRBD2; j_gene: -; abundance: -; v_gene: TRBV7-6
CDR3aa: CASSALAGGYNEQFF; d_gene: TRBD2; j_gene: TRBJ2-1; abundance: -; v_gene: TRBV7-3
CDR3aa: CASSYWGGGGANVLTF; d_gene: -; j_gene: TRBJ2-6; abundance: -; v_gene: TRBV6-6
CDR3aa: CASSFRQGDQPQHF; d_gene: TRBD1; j_gene: TRBJ1-5; abundance: -; v_gene: TRBV27
CDR3aa: CSVVVQGWSKNIQYF; d_gene: -; j_gene: TRBJ2-4; abundance: -; v_gene: TRBV29-1
CDR3aa: CSVDRTGSEETQYF; d_gene: -; j_gene: TRBJ2-5; abundance: once; v_gene: TRBV29-1
CDR3aa: CASSERRDMVYGYTF; d_gene: -; j_gene: TRBJ1-2; abundance: -; v_gene: TRBV6-1
CDR3aa: CASSLWTSGIKFF; d_gene: TRBD2; j_gene: TRBJ2-1; abundance: few; v_gene: TRBV5-4
CDR3aa: CASSRDPGQGYEQYF; d_gene: TRBD1; j_gene: TRBJ2-7; abundance: few; v_gene: TRBV4-3
CDR3aa: CATGGNRGLAGYTF; d_gene: TRBD1; j_gene: TRBJ1-2; abundance: -; v_gene: TRBV15
CDR3aa: CASTWGSSWETQYF; d_gene: -; j_gene: TRBJ2-5; abundance: -; v_gene: TRBV7-8
CDR3aa: CASSKLNWDAGPPYNEQFF; d_gene: -; j_gene: TRBJ2-1; abundance: -; v_gene: TRBV19
CDR3aa: CASSPDRGRFQGQYF; d_gene: TRBD1; j_gene: TRBJ2-7; abundance: -; v_gene: TRBV5-1
CDR3aa: CSSSLVAVNTGELFF; d_gene: -; j_gene: TRBJ2-2; abundance: few; v_gene: TRBV7-9
CDR3aa: CASSLRGITGAENTEAFF; d_gene: TRBD1; j_gene: TRBJ1-1; abundance: once; v_gene: TRBV27
CDR3aa: CASGLLAGVGEQFF; d_gene: TRBD2; j_gene: TRBJ2-1; abundance: few; v_gene: TRBV7-3
CDR3aa: CAAGTSGKYEQYF; d_gene: TRBD2; j_gene: -; abundance: few; v_gene: TRBV5-8
CDR3aa: CASSPSRPGDTEAFF; d_gene: -; j_gene: TRBJ1-1; abundance: once; v_gene: TRBV18
CDR3aa: CASSIGETDTQYF; d_gene: -; j_gene: TRBJ2-3; abundance: -; v_gene: TRBV19
CDR3aa: CAWSWQEETQYF; d_gene: -; j_gene: TRBJ2-5; abundance: -; v_gene: TRBV30
CDR3aa: CASSFVSGGREQYF; d_gene: TRBD1; j_gene: TRBJ2-7; abundance: -; v_gene: TRBV27
CDR3aa: CATLDRGRTWCEQYF; d_gene: TRBD1; j_gene: TRBJ2-7; abundance: once; v_gene: TRBV27
CDR3aa: CASSLNGQSYNEQFF; d_gene: -; j_gene: TRBJ2-1; abundance: -; v_gene: TRBV5-4
CDR3aa: CASSLQQGAHTEAFF; d_gene: TRBD1; j_gene: TRBJ1-1; abundance: -; v_gene: TRBV7-9
CDR3aa: CASSARLGSSYNSPLHF; d_gene: -; j_gene: TRBJ1-6; abundance: -; v_gene: TRBV19
CDR3aa: CASSDQGANNEKLFF; d_gene: TRBD1; j_gene: TRBJ1-4; abundance: -; v_gene: TRBV6-6
CDR3aa: CASSQDARPGWDTQYF; d_gene: -; j_gene: TRBJ2-3; abundance: -; v_gene: TRBV4-1
CDR3aa: CASSLLRSRGNEQYF; d_gene: -; j_gene: TRBJ2-7; abundance: -; v_gene: TRBV28
CDR3aa: CASSTPGLAGGVGETQYF; d_gene: TRBD2; j_gene: TRBJ2-5; abundance: -; v_gene: TRBV19
CDR3aa: CASSVNLAGNEQFF; d_gene: TRBD2; j_gene: TRBJ2-1; abundance: -; v_gene: TRBV19